This T cell receptor beta chain was retrieved from a study of circulating and synovial CD4+ cells in juvenile arthritis (dated by TCRdb to 2014 to 2015). About the investigation overall: TCRbeta CDR3 repertoires of circulating HLA-DR+ CD4 T cells, bulk blood CD4 T cells and synovial CD4 T cells were compared within each patient. The goal of repertoire sequencing was to confirm that a circulating synovial-like CD4 T cell subset was enriched in synovial clonotypes.

The sequenced samples were obtained from patients with active juvenile idiopathic arthritis. Cells were sorted right after thawing, and dead cells were excluded with Live/Dead Fixable Near-IR Stain. Overall results and qualifications from the work: Traditional Vbeta family usage analysis did not detect the difference between circulating pathogenic-like lymphocytes and bulk blood T cells. Compared with bulk blood CD4 repertoires, both the synovial and the circulating pathogenic-like lymphocyte repertoires were less diverse, and some CPL samples were as oligoclonal as synovium. CPL and bulk blood CD4 samples differed in T cell genome counts by at least an order of magnitude, so sample-size effects were addressed. Circulating pathogenic-like lymphocytes clustered together with synovial T cells, and compared with bulk blood, the circulating pathogenic-like lymphocytes shared a substantially higher fraction of CDR3 sequences with synovium. Because overlap with synovium rose as sequencing depth increased, the measured fractions of shared clonotypes likely underestimated the overlap of the full repertoire.

CDR1 and CDR2 are read off the germline V gene (reference sequence) as GTSNPN and SVGIG. V has 2 bases trimmed and J has 2 bases trimmed; junction bases matching no gene number 19. The CDR3 starts with the cysteine, ends with the phenylalanine, and has 19 residues. The CDR3 DNA has 57 bases and is translated from base 1. In regard to this clone: Its antigen is not yet known. Per-nucleotide qualities are absent, and no much larger clonotype sits a single base away.

The method behind the library was the immunoSEQ multiplex PCR assay. An external provider carried out the TCRbeta CDR3 sequencing as a commercial service. On the authors' methods: The analyses used productive nucleotide sequences together with amino acid sequences obtained by in silico translation. Diversity was quantified by Renyi entropy over a range of alpha values, with sample size equalised by taking the median of 200 repeated subsamples. Pairwise repertoire distance was calculated as one minus the Chao-modified Jaccard index, correcting for under-sampling, and used for clustering. Frequency-weighted overlap with synovial clonotypes was calculated over 200 sample sizes with 200 draws without replacement at each size, and the overlap was reported at the size of the smaller sample. TCRdb holds this immuneACCESS table with in-frame rearrangements only. Some clones are missing; in checked studies, unresolved V genes explain under half, and the rest has no known cause. V, J and clone size were drawn from that table, and D and trimming were deduced from the DNA. Recorded for this sample are tens of thousands of clones; 90% to 95% of them occurred a single time. Approximately 2.8% of the sample lies in the top ten.

This sequence uses TRBV30 and TRBJ2-3; TRBD2 matches 7 bases in the middle. Specimen: CD4+ T cells from blood. The TCR sequence derives from a human donor with juvenile idiopathic arthritis. The bases are TGTGCCTGGAGTACGGGGCTAGCGGCAGCAACATATATCACAGATACGCAGTATTTT. Its translation is CAWSTGLAAATYITDTQYF.